Sequencing of this TCR beta chain was carried out in a study of blood T cell repertoires in COVID-19. This table comes from immunoSEQ multiplex PCR, and its TCRdb copy is limited to in-frame clones, with some not included. In the table there are 400,000 to 450,000 clones, 75% to 90% of which are singletons. The V gene's germline CDR1 is MNHNY and CDR2 SVGAGI (reference sequence). V gave up 6 bases and J gave up 6 bases, with 14 bases separating them. This CDR3 has 13 residues. One Seattle source followed patients from active infection through their disease course. This TCR came from a middle-aged woman with COVID-19, enrolled during active disease. This chain links TRBV6-6 with TRBJ1-2; no firm D call. The specimen sequenced was peripheral blood. This chain's CDR3 is CASRTGNLNGYTF. The CDR3 nucleotides are TGTGCCAGCAGAACGGGAAATCTGAATGGCTACACCTTC.